These 9 T cell receptor beta chains came from one sample sequenced in a study of T cells in Graves' hyperthyroidism and ophthalmopathy. Researchers amplified the TCR beta CDR3 regions from RNA transcripts. HTBI primers were the set used in a first-round RT-PCR of the TCR CDR3. TCRdb re-derived calls from the multiplex PCR reads in MiXCR, one entry per CDR3 protein. The table shows 530,000 or so distinct CDR3 sequences, with roughly a sixth occurring only once. The sample comprised blood. These receptors were taken from a woman aged 18-29 years with Graves' ophthalmopathy.

With regard to this clonotype: One end of the junction varies from germline; a read error may be responsible. The CDR3 spells CAWSVGYSEQFF. For the CDR3, the DNA is TGTGCCTGGAGTGTAGGGTACAGTGAGCAGTTCTTC. The chain couples TRBV30 to TRBJ2-1; D call uncertain. Germline V CDR1 and CDR2: GTSNPN, SVGIG (reference sequence). The CDR3 spans 12 residues.

This clonotype was counted at least ten times. The chain couples TRBV7-8 to TRBJ1-1; D unclear. V lost 4 bases and J lost 11, with 17 bases in between. The length of the CDR3 is 13 residues. Germline CDR1 and CDR2: SGHVS and FQNEAQ. DNA of the CDR3: TGTGCCAGCAGCTCATCCCGACCCGGAACTGCTTTCTTT. This translates into CASSSSRPGTAFF.

In its sample, this clonotype was seen many times. This rearrangement joins TRBV12-3 or TRBV12-4 to TRBJ2-4, with D perhaps TRBD1 (5 bases). The CDR3 extends over 17 amino acids. V was cut by 6 bases and J by 0 bases, with 18 bases left in between. CDR3 DNA: TGTGCCAGCAGCCCGCACAATCCGACAGTAGCCAAAAACATTCAGTACTTC. As protein: CASSPHNPTVAKNIQYF.

At least ten counts were recorded for this clonotype. The rearrangement links TRBV20-1 to TRBJ1-2, with unresolved D. Germline-derived CDR1 and CDR2 are DFQATT and SNEGSKA (reference sequence). The CDR3 has 12 residues. Deletions cut 2 bases from V and 1 base from J, with 5 bases between. The CDR3: CSARQNNYGYTF. The CDR3 nucleotides read TGCAGTGCTAGACAGAATAACTATGGCTACACCTTC.

V usage is TRBV11-1 and J usage is TRBJ1-5; 9 nucleotides agree with TRBD1. Germline lookup yields CDR1 SGHAT and CDR2 FQDESV (reference sequence). This CDR3 has 18 residues. Losses at the gene ends were 3 bases for V and 0 bases for J; bases not matched to a gene: 9. The CDR3 DNA reads as TGTGCCAGCAGCTTCGGGGGAACAGGGGGCTATAGCAATCAGCCCCAGCATTTT. As protein: CASSFGGTGGYSNQPQHF.

There are a few counts of this clonotype. This chain connects TRBV9 to TRBJ1-6; the D is unclear. V was shortened by 3 bases and J by 8 bases, with 9 bases between the two germline ends. CDR3 length equals 13 residues. Germline loops: CDR1 SGDLS, CDR2 YYNGEE. CDR3 amino acids: CASSAKLDSPLHF. CDR3 coding DNA: TGTGCCAGCAGCGCTAAGTTGGATTCACCCCTCCACTTT.

The J gene is TRBJ1-2, the V gene TRBV9, with D hard to call. The CDR3 consists of 13 residues. Germline assignment: CDR1 SGDLS and CDR2 YYNGEE. Trimming left V 2 bases short and J 0 bases short, with 5 bases between. Here the CDR3 reads CASSVNANYGYTF. DNA for the CDR3: TGTGCCAGCAGCGTGAATGCTAACTATGGCTACACCTTC.

The chain is built from TRBV15 and TRBJ2-2; no clear D. The V and J ends lost 0 bases and 5 bases respectively, with 10 bases between them. Germline V gene data show CDR1 as LNHNV and CDR2 as YYDKDF (reference sequence). The CDR3 is 15 amino acids. This chain's CDR3 is CATSRDNYGTGELFF. The CDR3 bases are TGTGCCACCAGCAGAGATAATTACGGGACCGGGGAGCTGTTTTTT. Complete variable domain (other parts from reference TRBV15 and TRBJ2-2): DAMVIQNPRYQVTQFGKPVTLSCSQTLNHNVMYWYQQKSSQAPKLLFHYYDKDFNNEADTPDNFQSRRPNTSFCFLDIRSPGLGDTAMYLCATSRDNYGTGELFFGEGSRLTVL.

This clonotype has more than one count but fewer than ten. The chain joins TRBV20-1 to TRBJ2-7; D ambiguous. The germline CDR1 and CDR2 sequences are DFQATT and SNEGSKA (reference sequence). V lost 1 base and J lost 4, with 11 bases in between. The CDR3 spans 13 residues. The CDR3 DNA reads TGCAGTGCTAGAGGAAGACTGGGATACGAGCAGTACTTC. This sequence encodes CSARGRLGYEQYF.